This TCR beta chain is drawn from a study of vaccination and CD4 T cells after COVID-19. Treatment in this sample: roughly 10-day PBMC culture with coronavirus spike peptide pools or control peptides (ViraFEST assay). In the ViraFEST assay, peptide-pool expansion preceded TCR sequencing of expanded clonotypes. Cultured CD4+ T cells had their DNA profiled by the Oncomine TCR Beta short-read assay. TCRdb redid the calling of the PCR reads with MiXCR, one entry per CDR3 protein. The table records under 25,000 distinct CDR3 sequences, 46% of them present only once. The CDR3 has 16 amino acids. The germline CDR1 and CDR2 sequences are MNHNS and SASEGT. Trimming removed 5 bases from V and 3 bases from J, with 17 bases in between. Notes on this clonotype: Its target is unknown.

The rearrangement links TRBV6-1 to TRBJ2-4, with no clear D. The sequence came from a human donor who had recovered from COVID-19. The input for sequencing was CD4+ T cells from blood, cultured in vitro, taken after SARS-CoV-2 vaccination. The CDR3 bases are TGTGCCAGCAGTCTCCACCAAGCGAACGACAAAAACATTCAGTACTTC. Translated, it gives CASSLHQANDKNIQYF.